This TCR beta chain was recorded in a study of Ad26.COV2.S vaccination and SARS-CoV-2 variants. Study information: The donor was enrolled in the Ad26.COV2.S arm of the COV1001 trial.

Generated by immunoSEQ multiplex PCR, the TCRdb table keeps only in-frame clones and is missing some. The sample includes 510,000 or so clones, roughly nine tenths of them seen just once. Treatment: around 19 received Ad26.COV2.S at low or high dose, single or two shots; about 5 received placebo; per-sample allocation not given. Sampling happened 63 days after the first vaccine or placebo injection. Donation came from an adult in Boston who was aged 18-55 years. In the vaccine, an Ad26 vector expressed the SARS-CoV-2 spike of the Wuhan strain. About this clone: Its matching antigen is unknown.

V lost 7 bases and J 5 bases, leaving 12 bases between the germline ends. The germline V gene encodes CDR1 MNHNY and CDR2 SVGAGI (reference sequence). This CDR3 contains 13 residues. Overall study findings and caveats: Across vaccine and placebo recipients, the breadth of non-spike TCRs was similar.

This material consisted of peripheral blood, taken in a trial of Ad26.COV2.S vaccine versus placebo. The TCR comes from a person aged 18 to 59 who received the Ad26.COV2.S COVID-19 vaccine or a placebo. The rearrangement links TRBV6-6 to TRBJ1-5, with a weak D call TRBD1 (5 bases). CDR3 in amino acids: CASTGEVDQPQHF. In DNA form, the CDR3 reads TGTGCCAGCACGGGGGAGGTGGATCAGCCCCAGCATTTT.